One TCR beta chain is described in this entry. The antigen remains unidentified. The record originates from a study of CXCR3-negative and CXCR3-positive naive CD8 T cells. The study, taken as a whole, reports: The study found more hydrophobic TRB CDR3s in CXCR3-positive naive cells than in CXCR3-negative naive cells.

TRB cDNA libraries were made by UMI-labeled 5' RACE. No DNA is given; TCRdb re-called the 5' RACE reads and lists each CDR3 protein once. This sample lists approximately 62,000 distinct CDR3 sequences; its ten largest clones have 3.5% to 5.5%. Naive CD8+ T cells had a CD45RO-CCR7+CD27+CD95- phenotype. The TCR was taken from a human donor in good health. Some clones in this sample may be carry-over from other donors' samples. Sequencing was performed on naive CXCR3- CD8+ T cells from blood. Sample subset: CD45RO-CCR7+CD27+CD95- naive CD8+ T cells lacking CXCR3 (TNR3-).

This chain's CDR3 is CASSDLSPGLAVINEQFF. This sequence joins TRBV2 and TRBJ2-1; absent DNA, TCRdb's TRBD2 call cannot be checked. CDR1 is SNHLY, CDR2 FYNNEI, per germline. The CDR3 contains 18 residues.